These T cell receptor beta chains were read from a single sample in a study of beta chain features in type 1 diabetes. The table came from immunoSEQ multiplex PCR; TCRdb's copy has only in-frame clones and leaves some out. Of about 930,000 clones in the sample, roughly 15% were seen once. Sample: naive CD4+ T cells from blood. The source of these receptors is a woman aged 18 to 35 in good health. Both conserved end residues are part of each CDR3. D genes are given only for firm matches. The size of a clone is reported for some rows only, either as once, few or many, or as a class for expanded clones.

CDR3 DNA: TGTGCCAGCAGCGGGGAGGTCCGAGTTGAGCAGTTCTTC; CDR3 protein: CASSGEVRVEQFF; clone size: few; V gene: TRBV7-2; J gene: TRBJ2-1; D gene: .
CDR3 DNA: TGTGCCAGCAGAACCGGGACTGAGGGGGGCTACACCTTC; CDR3 protein: CASRTGTEGGYTF; clone size: few; V gene: TRBV11-2; J gene: TRBJ1-2; D gene: .
CDR3 DNA: TGCGCCAGCAGCTCCGGCCTCGAAGCAGAGCCCCAGCATTTT; CDR3 protein: CASSSGLEAEPQHF; clone size: .; V gene: TRBV5-1; J gene: TRBJ1-5; D gene: .
CDR3 DNA: TGTGCCAGCAGCAGAACCTCCCAAACCTCCTACAATGAGCAGTTCTTC; CDR3 protein: CASSRTSQTSYNEQFF; clone size: .; V gene: TRBV14; J gene: TRBJ2-1; D gene: .
CDR3 DNA: TGTGCCAGCAGTGGACACCCCCCAGGAGGGACCGGGGAGCTGTTTTTT; CDR3 protein: CASSGHPPGGTGELFF; clone size: .; V gene: TRBV2; J gene: TRBJ2-2; D gene: .
CDR3 DNA: TGTGCCAGCAGCTTAGTTCTTAGCGGGAGTGAGACCCAGTACTTC; CDR3 protein: CASSLVLSGSETQYF; clone size: .; V gene: TRBV11-2; J gene: TRBJ2-5; D gene: TRBD2
CDR3 DNA: TGTGCCAGCAGTTTCAGGTCGTGGGGCGAAACAGCAAGCTCCTACAATGAGCAGTTCTTC; CDR3 protein: CASSFRSWGETASSYNEQFF; clone size: few; V gene: TRBV27; J gene: TRBJ2-1; D gene: .
CDR3 DNA: TGCGCCAGCAGCAAAGGAAACAATGAGCAGTTCTTC; CDR3 protein: CASSKGNNEQFF; clone size: .; V gene: TRBV5-1; J gene: TRBJ2-1; D gene: .
CDR3 DNA: TGTGCCAGCAGTGAAATGGGGACAGGGGCTTACGAGCAGTACTTC; CDR3 protein: CASSEMGTGAYEQYF; clone size: .; V gene: TRBV6-1; J gene: TRBJ2-7; D gene: TRBD1
CDR3 DNA: TGTGCCAGCAGCGTAGGGGGTAGCGGACACTACGAGCAGTACTTC; CDR3 protein: CASSVGGSGHYEQYF; clone size: .; V gene: TRBV9; J gene: TRBJ2-7; D gene: .
CDR3 DNA: TGTGCCAGCAGCCGCATCGACACCATATATTTT; CDR3 protein: CASSRIDTIYF; clone size: few; V gene: TRBV7-9; J gene: TRBJ1-3; D gene: .
CDR3 DNA: TGTGCCAGCAGCCACAACCAAGGGACAGCTAACTATGGCTACACCTTC; CDR3 protein: CASSHNQGTANYGYTF; clone size: .; V gene: TRBV7-2; J gene: TRBJ1-2; D gene: TRBD1
CDR3 DNA: TGTGCCAGCAGTGATGCGATCACCTCATACAATGAGCAGTTCTTC; CDR3 protein: CASSDAITSYNEQFF; clone size: few; V gene: TRBV2; J gene: TRBJ2-1; D gene: .
CDR3 DNA: TGTGCCAGCAGCCCCCCGGGACTAGCGGGATGGGGCGAGCAGTACTTC; CDR3 protein: CASSPPGLAGWGEQYF; clone size: .; V gene: TRBV7-2; J gene: TRBJ2-7; D gene: TRBD2
CDR3 DNA: TGCGCCAGCAGCCCTAGGGTGGGACAGGGTACTAACGAGCAGTACTTC; CDR3 protein: CASSPRVGQGTNEQYF; clone size: .; V gene: TRBV5-1; J gene: TRBJ2-7; D gene: TRBD1
CDR3 DNA: TGCGCCTCCGGCGGGGGAGGCACCGGGGAGCTGTTTTTT; CDR3 protein: CASGGGGTGELFF; clone size: few; V gene: TRBV5-1; J gene: TRBJ2-2; D gene: TRBD2
CDR3 DNA: TGTGCCAGCAGAAGCGGGCAGGTCGATGGCTACACCTTC; CDR3 protein: CASRSGQVDGYTF; clone size: few; V gene: TRBV6-5; J gene: TRBJ1-2; D gene: .
CDR3 DNA: TGTGCCAGCAGCTTAGTCCAGCTCACCGGGGAGCTGTTTTTT; CDR3 protein: CASSLVQLTGELFF; clone size: few; V gene: TRBV7-2; J gene: TRBJ2-2; D gene: .
CDR3 DNA: TGTGCCAGCAGCCCACGTTACGGCTATGGCTACACCTTC; CDR3 protein: CASSPRYGYGYTF; clone size: few; V gene: TRBV9; J gene: TRBJ1-2; D gene: .